These 18 T cell receptor beta chains were all obtained from the same sample, sequenced in a study of shared clonotypes between healthy human individuals. The assay was immunoSEQ multiplex PCR, and TCRdb's table has in-frame clones only and misses some. The data hold about 990,000 clones, with more than 75% observed a single time. What was sequenced was memory CD4+ T cells from PBMCs. Subset defined: CD45RA-negative fraction. Source of these receptors: a man aged 18 to 29 in good health. Some clones in this sample may be carry-over from other donors' samples.

This chain joins TRBV29-1 and TRBJ1-1; tentative D call: TRBD1 (5 bases). Deletions cut 4 bases from V and 1 base from J, with 22 bases between. The germline V gene encodes CDR1 SQVTM and CDR2 ANQGSEA. This CDR3 comprises 17 residues. DNA for the CDR3: TGCAGCGTTGGAAGCAGGGTGGGCCACCGCCCGAACACTGAAGCTTTCTTT. Protein: CSVGSRVGHRPNTEAFF.

This chain joins TRBV2 and TRBJ2-3; 8 positions agree with TRBD2. The germline gives CDR1 SNHLY, CDR2 FYNNEI. This CDR3 has 17 residues. Trimming took 6 bases from V and 0 from J; bases not matched to a gene: 11. CDR3 bases: TGTGCCAGCAGGGGGCTTAGCGGGACCCCTAGCACAGATACGCAGTATTTT. This codes for CASRGLSGTPSTDTQYF.

The chain employs TRBV18 and TRBJ2-5, with D perhaps TRBD2 (5 bases). From germline, CDR1 is KGHSH and CDR2 LQKENI. This CDR3 is 14 amino acids long. Trimming took off 2 bases at V and 4 bases at J, with 11 bases between the two ends. The CDR3 DNA sequence: TGTGCCAGCTCACCAAGGCGGGTTCGAGAGACCCAGTACTTC. Its protein is CASSPRRVRETQYF.

As to this clone: This sample includes further DNA sequences coding for the same CDR3. The gene calls are TRBV28 and TRBJ1-5, with D perhaps matching TRBD1 (5 bases). The CDR3 loop spans 15 amino acids. CDR1 and CDR2 (germline): MDHEN, SYDVKM. V was cut by 6 bases and J by 2 bases, with 14 bases left in between. CDR3 DNA: TGTGCCAGCAGCCCCGGACAAGTTGGCAATCAGCCCCAGCATTTT. Encoded protein: CASSPGQVGNQPQHF.

The V and J genes are TRBV4-2 and TRBJ2-2, with no clear D. CDR3 length: 12 residues. The germline CDR1 and CDR2 sequences are LGHNA and YNFKEQ. Trimming shortened V by 5 bases and J by 9 bases, and 10 bases separated the two germline ends. The CDR3: CASSSTARELFF. The CDR3 DNA reads as TGTGCCAGCAGCTCGACCGCCCGGGAGCTGTTTTTT.

Concerning this clone: Additional DNA sequences in this sample encode the identical CDR3. The rearrangement joins TRBV6-1 to TRBJ2-7, with 15 bases lining up with TRBD2. From germline, CDR1 is MNHNS and CDR2 SASEGT. This CDR3 is built from 14 residues. V shed 8 bases and J 6 bases; nucleotides not matched to a gene: 5. The CDR3 region is CASRGLAGGIEQYF. The CDR3 nucleotides read TGTGCCAGCCGAGGACTAGCGGGAGGGATCGAGCAGTACTTC.

This chain joins TRBV5-1 and TRBJ2-7; no clear D. This CDR3 spans 17 amino acids. V was shortened by 3 bases and J by 3 bases, with 22 bases between the two germline ends. Germline CDR1 reads SGHRS; CDR2 reads YFSETQ. CDR3 protein: CASSSTLTQRESYEQYF. CDR3 nucleotide sequence: TGCGCCAGCAGCTCAACTCTGACGCAGCGCGAAAGCTACGAGCAGTACTTC.

Remarks on this clone: Mismatch with germline at one junction end may stem from a read error. This sequence joins TRBV30 and TRBJ1-2; D gene uncertain. Germline V CDR1 and CDR2: GTSNPN, SVGIG (reference sequence). The length of the CDR3 is 12 residues. CDR3 coding DNA: TGTGCCCGGAGTTTACTTATGGCAGGCCTCACCTTC. Protein: CARSLLMAGLTF.

V is TRBV7-7 and J is TRBJ2-5; D is uncertain. Trimming took 0 bases from V and 4 from J, leaving 12 bases between them. The CDR3 totals 15 residues. In germline, CDR1 is SSHAT, CDR2 FNYEAQ (reference sequence). Here the CDR3 DNA reads TGTGCCAGCAGCTTAGCCCCTAGTACCCCAGAGACCCAGTACTTC. Translation gives CASSLAPSTPETQYF.

The chain links TRBV29-1 to TRBJ1-2; 10 bases map to TRBD1. Germline CDR1 SQVTM, CDR2 ANQGSEA. V shed 8 bases and J 4 bases; nucleotides not matched to a gene: 7. This CDR3 region has 13 residues. CDR3 region: CSIRRTGGYGYTF. DNA for the CDR3: TGCAGCATCCGCCGGACAGGGGGCTATGGCTACACCTTC.

The chain carries TRBV7-2 and TRBJ2-7; TRBD2 matches 7 bases. J was trimmed by 3 bases and V by 1 base; bases with no gene match: 6. This CDR3 contains 15 residues. CDR1 and CDR2 from the germline V gene are SGHTA and FQGNSA. CDR3 sequence: CASSLEGGTNYEQYF. CDR3 DNA sequence: TGTGCCAGCAGCTTAGAGGGCGGGACTAACTACGAGCAGTACTTC.

The V gene is TRBV28, the J gene TRBJ1-5, with unresolved D. CDR3 length: 14 amino acids. CDR1 is MDHEN, CDR2 SYDVKM, per germline. The germline V and J ends were trimmed by 8 bases and 3 bases, with 14 bases remaining between them. The chain's CDR3 is CASGSGPLNQPQHF. Written as DNA, the CDR3 is TGTGCCAGCGGCTCTGGGCCTCTCAATCAGCCCCAGCATTTT.

The genes are TRBV7-2 and TRBJ2-7, with 12 bases identical to TRBD2. The trim removed 2 bases at V and 2 bases at J, leaving 7 bases unmatched. CDR3 length: 17 amino acids. CDR1 and CDR2 from the germline V gene are SGHTA and FQGNSA. The CDR3 DNA reads TGTGCCAGCAGCTTACGGCTAGCGGGAGGGCCCACCTACGAGCAGTACTTC. Protein product: CASSLRLAGGPTYEQYF.

The CDR3 protein is CASSLEGYSGNEQFF. The DNA of the CDR3 is TGTGCCAGCAGCTTGGAGGGCTATAGTGGGAATGAGCAGTTCTTC. V and J are TRBV5-8 and TRBJ2-1, with D uncertain. The CDR3 covers 15 residues. The germline gives CDR1 SGHTS, CDR2 YDEGEE. Trimming stripped 0 bases from V and 7 bases from J, with 14 bases between.

This rearrangement joins TRBV6-5 to TRBJ1-2, with 7 bases fitting TRBD1. The CDR3 is made up of 14 amino acids. Germline V CDR1 and CDR2: MNHEY, SVGAGI. J lost 2 bases, V lost 6 bases, and 6 bases had no gene match. CDR3: CASSKRDSNYGYTF. CDR3 in DNA: TGTGCCAGCAGCAAGAGGGACAGCAACTATGGCTACACCTTC.

The V and J genes are TRBV7-9 and TRBJ1-1, with D unresolved. The V gene lost 5 bases and the J gene lost 8 bases, with 12 bases spanning the gap. The CDR3 sequence is 12 residues long. Germline V gene sequence: CDR1 SEHNR, CDR2 FQNEAQ (reference sequence). This CDR3 reads CASSPSSREAFF. CDR3 sequence (DNA): TGTGCCAGCAGCCCTTCATCCCGCGAAGCTTTCTTT.

For this clone: Other DNA sequences in the same sample also yield this CDR3. V and J are TRBV5-1 and TRBJ1-1; TRBD1 is a possible D gene (5 bases). The CDR3 runs 14 residues. The V gene lost 7 bases and the J gene lost 0 bases, with 13 bases spanning the gap. Looked up from germline, CDR1 is SGHRS and CDR2 is YFSETQ. The CDR3 loop reads CASSTGTVNTEAFF. CDR3 nucleotide sequence: TGCGCCAGCTCTACCGGGACGGTGAACACTGAAGCTTTCTTT.

This chain joins TRBV7-2 and TRBJ2-2; 9 nucleotides align to TRBD2. Unmatched junction bases numbered 5, after V lost 3 bases and J lost 6 bases. This CDR3 has 15 residues. Germline V lookup: CDR1 SGHTA, CDR2 FQGNSA. The CDR3 loop reads CASSFSGRNAGELFF. The DNA for the CDR3 is TGTGCCAGCAGCTTTAGCGGGAGAAACGCCGGGGAGCTGTTTTTT. The full variable domain, rest sourced from reference TRBV7-2 and TRBJ2-2, is GAGVSQSPSNKVTEKGKDVELRCDPISGHTALYWYRQSLGQGLEFLIYFQGNSAPDKSGLPSDRFSAERTGGSVSTLTIQRTQQEDSAVYLCASSFSGRNAGELFFGEGSRLTVL.